A single T cell receptor beta chain is shown here with its context. Its target is not known. This entry is derived from a study of human T cells and chemical hapten exposure. The sample's time point: healthy volunteer bleed at 2 weeks. Unfractionated whole blood yielded total RNA. TCRdb recomputed calls from the RACE reads with MiXCR, one row per CDR3 protein. The sample consists of under 95,000 distinct CDR3 sequences, about 10% of them appearing once. The V and J ends lost 6 bases and 0 bases respectively, with 15 bases between them. The CDR3 runs to 17 residues. Study-level points and caveats: Among TCRs, those above 1 in 1000 frequency were unaffected by DPC sensitization.

This TCR was recovered from a female donor in good health. Some clones in this sample may be carry-over from other donors' samples. Source material: whole blood. The chain has TRBV12-3 or TRBV12-4 and TRBJ2-6, with D perhaps being TRBD1 or TRBD2 (5 bases each). The CDR3 protein is CASRRWDRDSGANVLTF. CDR3 nucleotide sequence: TGTGCCAGCAGGAGGTGGGACCGGGACTCTGGGGCCAACGTCCTGACTTTC.